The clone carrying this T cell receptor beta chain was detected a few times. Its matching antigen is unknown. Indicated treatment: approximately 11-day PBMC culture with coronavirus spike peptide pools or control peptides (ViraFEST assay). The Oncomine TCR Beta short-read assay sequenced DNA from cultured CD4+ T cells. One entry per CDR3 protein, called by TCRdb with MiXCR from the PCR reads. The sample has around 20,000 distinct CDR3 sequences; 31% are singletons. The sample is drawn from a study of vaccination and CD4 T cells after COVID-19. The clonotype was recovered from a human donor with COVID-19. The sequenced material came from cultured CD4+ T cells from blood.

The CDR3 DNA is TGTGCCAGCGTGGCGGGAACCCAAGAGACCCAGTACTTC. This translates into CASVAGTQETQYF. The rearrangement joins TRBV2 to TRBJ2-5; perhaps TRBD2 as D (6 bases). Germline V gene data show CDR1 as SNHLY and CDR2 as FYNNEI. The CDR3 runs 13 residues. V shed 8 bases and J shed 1 base, with 11 bases lying between them.